This is a list of T cell receptor beta chains from one sample in a study of blood T cell repertoires in COVID-19. The data were produced by immunoSEQ multiplex PCR, yet TCRdb's version contains in-frame clones alone and is incomplete. The repertoire holds about 87,000 clones, with approximately 75% as singletons. The sample taken for sequencing was peripheral blood. The source is a woman in her 50s with acute or convalescent COVID-19. Both conserved end residues are part of each CDR3. D genes are given only for firm matches. Clone size is stated in some rows and not others, as once, few, many or a class when expanded.

>TRBD1|TRBV19|TRBJ2-1|-
TGTGCCAGTACTCCGGGACAGGTACTTATAAATGAGCAGTTCTTC
CASTPGQVLINEQFF
>-|TRBV19|TRBJ1-1|-
TGTGCCAGTAGTATAGGAGATATTGGCACTGAAGCTTTCTTT
CASSIGDIGTEAFF
>TRBD1|TRBV14|TRBJ1-6|-
TGTGCCAGCAGCCCGTATACAGGGGGCGGTTCACCCCTCCACTTT
CASSPYTGGGSPLHF
>TRBD1|TRBV11-2|TRBJ2-1|-
TGTGCCAGCAGCCCCGGGACAGGGTCGTTCTTC
CASSPGTGSFF
>-|TRBV2|TRBJ1-1|-
TGTGCCAGCAGTGTTGGAGAGACGAACACTGAAGCTTTCTTT
CASSVGETNTEAFF
>TRBD1|TRBV5-5|TRBJ1-1|-
TGTGCCAGCAGCTGGGGACAGGGGTGGGCAAACACTGAAGCTTTCTTT
CASSWGQGWANTEAFF
>-|TRBV6-5|TRBJ2-1|once
TGTGCCAGCAGTAGCGAGAACCTATACAATGAGCAGTTCTTC
CASSSENLYNEQFF
>TRBD1|TRBV12-3/TRBV12-4|TRBJ1-2|-
TGTGCCAGCAGTACCCGGACAGGGGCCCCACCCTCGTGG
CASSTRTGAPPSW
>-|TRBV29-1|TRBJ2-3|-
TGCAGCGTTGTTTGGGCAGCTAGCACAGATACGCAGTATTTT
CSVVWAASTDTQYF
>-|TRBV18|TRBJ1-1|once
TGTGCCAGCTCACCCAAAGGTGGAGGGAGCACTGAAGCTTTCTTT
CASSPKGGGSTEAFF
>-|TRBV3-1/TRBV3-2|TRBJ1-1|-
TGTGCCAGCAGCCAAGATACGGGGTACGCTTTCTTT
CASSQDTGYAFF
>TRBD1|TRBV2|TRBJ1-2|-
TGTGCCAGCAGTACGGGACAGGGCTATGGCTACACCTTC
CASSTGQGYGYTF
>-|TRBV10-2|TRBJ1-2|few
TGCGCCAGCAGCGGGGGAACATTTGGCTACACCTTC
CASSGGTFGYTF
>-|TRBV30|TRBJ1-2|-
TGTGCCTGGAGTGTACGGGGGGCTAGCGGCTACACCTTC
CAWSVRGASGYTF
>TRBD2|TRBV3-1/TRBV3-2|TRBJ2-1|-
TGTGCCAGCAGCCAAGATCCTGGGCTAGCGGGGGGGGTAAGGTACAATGAGCAGTTCTTC
CASSQDPGLAGGVRYNEQFF
>-|TRBV5-5|TRBJ1-4|-
TGTGCCAGCAGCTTGGGACAGGCGACTAATGAAAAACTGTTTTTT
CASSLGQATNEKLFF
>TRBD1|TRBV7-9|TRBJ2-7|-
TGTGCCAGCAGCTTAGAACAGGGGCCACGACCCTACGAGCAGTACTTC
CASSLEQGPRPYEQYF
>-|TRBV29-1|TRBJ1-5|-
TGCAGCGTTGCGGGGAATAGCAATCAGCCCCAGCATTTT
CSVAGNSNQPQHF
>-|TRBV28|TRBJ1-2|-
TGTGCCAGCATCCGTCCCGGGACACCTGGTCGGGGCTACACCTTC
CASIRPGTPGRGYTF
>-|TRBV6-1|TRBJ1-2|-
TGTGCCAGCAGTGAGGGGAGGGGAAAAGGCTACACCTTC
CASSEGRGKGYTF
>TRBD2|TRBV24-1|TRBJ2-3|-
TGTGCCACCAGTGATCGGCGGGGGTCAGGGGATACGCAGTATTTT
CATSDRRGSGDTQYF
>TRBD1|TRBV9|TRBJ2-5|-
TGTGCCAGCAGCGTTCAATCGACAGGGGGAGAGACCCAGTACTTC
CASSVQSTGGETQYF
>-|TRBV28|TRBJ2-7|-
TGTGCCAGCAGCCAAACTGCCCTCTTGAGGAGCTCCTACGAGCAGTACTTC
CASSQTALLRSSYEQYF
>TRBD1|TRBV18|TRBJ1-1|-
TGTGCCAGCTCAAGGGACAGGAACACTGAAGCTTTCTTT
CASSRDRNTEAFF
>-|TRBV5-1|TRBJ2-5|-
TGCGCCAGCCTCGGCGGGGCCGGGGAGACCCAGTACTTC
CASLGGAGETQYF
>-|TRBV6-5|TRBJ1-1|-
TGTGCCAGCAAGCAAGGGGTGTGGGTAGACACTGAAGCTTTCTTT
CASKQGVWVDTEAFF
>TRBD1|TRBV5-1|TRBJ1-4|-
TGCGCCAGCAGCCCCTCCGGGACAGGGAATGAAAAACTGTTTTTT
CASSPSGTGNEKLFF
>-|TRBV5-6|TRBJ1-2|-
TGTGCCAGCAGCTTGGGAACGGTTCGCTATGGCTACACCTTC
CASSLGTVRYGYTF
>-|TRBV7-9|TRBJ1-2|-
TGTGCCAGCAGCTTAGCGACAGTTGATTATGGCTACACCTTC
CASSLATVDYGYTF
>-|TRBV28|TRBJ2-2|once
TGTGCCAGCAGTTCCATCGACAGGCCCGGGGAGCTGTTTTTT
CASSSIDRPGELFF
>-|TRBV7-6|TRBJ1-3|-
TGTGCCAGCAGCTTTGGAGGCCGCTCCACCGGAAACACCATATATTTT
CASSFGGRSTGNTIYF
>-|TRBV9|TRBJ1-2|-
TGTGCCAGCAGCTCCAGCCTGACAGAGTCTAACTATGGCTACACCTTC
CASSSSLTESNYGYTF
>-|TRBV7-2|TRBJ1-3|once
TGTGCCACCGCGGGGTCTGGAAACACCATATATTTT
CATAGSGNTIYF
>TRBD1|TRBV7-2|TRBJ1-2|few
TGTGCCAGCAGCCCCCGGGACAGGGGGTATGGCTACACCTTC
CASSPRDRGYGYTF
>TRBD1|TRBV28|TRBJ2-7|-
TGTGCCAGCACTACCCTAGGGACAGGGAATCCCTACGAGCAGTACTTC
CASTTLGTGNPYEQYF
>TRBD2|TRBV7-3|TRBJ2-5|-
TGTGCCAGCAGCTCCCGCGGTAGCGGGGGGGCCGGCGGGGAGACCCAGTACTTC
CASSSRGSGGAGGETQYF
>-|TRBV9|TRBJ1-6|-
TGTGCCAGCAGCGTAGAGGGACTTAATTCACCCCTCCACTTT
CASSVEGLNSPLHF
>TRBD1|TRBV2|TRBJ1-5|-
TGTGCCAGCAGTGAATCTGCCGACAGGGGGGATGGCAATCAGCCCCAGCATTTT
CASSESADRGDGNQPQHF
>-|TRBV19|TRBJ1-1|-
TGTGCCAGTAGTATGTGGGGCGGGGCTGAAGCTTTCTTT
CASSMWGGAEAFF
>TRBD1|TRBV6-6|TRBJ1-4|few
TGTGCCAGCAAAAAGGGGGCGGGACGTGATGAAAAACTGTTTTTT
CASKKGAGRDEKLFF
>TRBD2|TRBV4-3|TRBJ2-1|-
TGCGCCAGCAGCCAAACGACTAGCGGGGGGGTCGGTGAGCAGTTCTTC
CASSQTTSGGVGEQFF
>-|TRBV6-5|TRBJ2-2|few
TGTGCCAGCACATTGGAGGGTTACACCGGGGAGCTGTTTTTT
CASTLEGYTGELFF
>TRBD1|TRBV28|TRBJ1-3|few
TGTGCCAGCAGTTTAACCAGTAGAAGGCGACAGGGTCCTGGAAACACCATATATTTT
CASSLTSRRRQGPGNTIYF
>-|TRBV19|TRBJ1-2|-
TGTGCCAGTAGTATCACGGGATCCAATCGGGCCTCAGTGGCCTACACCTTC
CASSITGSNRASVAYTF
>-|TRBV7-9|TRBJ1-6|few
TGTGCCAGCAGCCCCTCGGGATCACCCCTCCACTTT
CASSPSGSPLHF
>-|TRBV19|TRBJ2-2|-
TGTGCCAGTAGATCCGGCGACAGTTTCACCGGGGAGCTGTTTTTT
CASRSGDSFTGELFF
>-|TRBV2|TRBJ2-5|-
TGTGCCAGCGGAGGGGAGACCCAGTACTTC
CASGGETQYF
>-|TRBV28|TRBJ1-2|-
TGTGCCAGCAGTTTCGGACAGACCCCGGTGTACACCTTC
CASSFGQTPVYTF
>TRBD1|TRBV4-1|TRBJ1-2|-
TGCGCCAGCAGCCAGGTTACAGGGGGGGAGTACGGCTACACCTTC
CASSQVTGGEYGYTF
>-|TRBV11-2|TRBJ2-3|-
TGTGCCAGCAGCTTTCAGGGTCCTAGCACAGATACGCAGTATTTT
CASSFQGPSTDTQYF
>-|TRBV11-2|TRBJ1-2|few
TGTGCCAGCAGCTTAGAGGGGGCAACTAACTATGGCTACACCTTC
CASSLEGATNYGYTF
>-|TRBV5-1|TRBJ1-1|-
TGCGCCAGCAGTCCAGGGGACACTGAAGCTTTCTTT
CASSPGDTEAFF
>-|TRBV6-6|TRBJ1-3|-
TGTGCCAGCAGTTACTCCGGGGAGGGAAACACCATATATTTT
CASSYSGEGNTIYF